The T cell receptor (beta chain) under discussion was sequenced for a study of neoadjuvant anti-PD-1 for oral cavity cancer. As for the study in general: Patients mostly received three to four biweekly nivolumab doses at 3 mg/kg before surgery. Patients without progression got a fourth dose around day 43.

As for this clone: Its specificity is unknown.

Notes on the study in general: Higher pretreatment Treg/Th17 ratios tracked higher pretreatment blood clonality.

Repertoires were generated with immunoSEQ multiplex PCR, while TCRdb's copy carries only in-frame clones and drops some. This table holds about 4,700 clones, nearly 60% found once. The TCR was taken from a person aged 35 to 85 with oral cavity squamous cell carcinoma. The sequences come from tumor tissue, collected before nivolumab (anti-PD-1) treatment.

The CDR3 nucleotides read TGTGCCAGCAGGGGGGACTCTGGGGCCAACGTCCTGACTTTC. Its protein product is CASRGDSGANVLTF. The genes are TRBV10-3 and TRBJ2-6; D perhaps matches TRBD1 (7 bases). The CDR3 loop spans 14 amino acids. Looked up from germline, CDR1 is ENHRY and CDR2 is SYGVKD. V lost 10 bases and J lost 0, with 10 bases in between.